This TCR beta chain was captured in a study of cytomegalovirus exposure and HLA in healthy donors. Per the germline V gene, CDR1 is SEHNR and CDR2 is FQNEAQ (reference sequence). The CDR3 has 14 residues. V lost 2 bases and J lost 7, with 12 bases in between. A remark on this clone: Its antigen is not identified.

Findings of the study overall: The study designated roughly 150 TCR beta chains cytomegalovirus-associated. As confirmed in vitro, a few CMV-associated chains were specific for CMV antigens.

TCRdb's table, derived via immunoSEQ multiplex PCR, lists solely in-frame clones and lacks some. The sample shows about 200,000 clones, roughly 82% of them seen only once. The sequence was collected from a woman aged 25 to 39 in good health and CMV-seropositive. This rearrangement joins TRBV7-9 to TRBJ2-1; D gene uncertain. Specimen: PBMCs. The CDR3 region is CASSLLNGRNEQFF. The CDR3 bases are TGTGCCAGCAGCTTATTGAATGGTCGGAATGAGCAGTTCTTC.